This record concerns one TCR beta chain sequence. Its antigen is unknown. Losses at the gene ends were 4 bases for V and 4 bases for J; bases not matched to a gene: 9. Germline V gene data show CDR1 as SGHKS and CDR2 as YYEKEE (reference sequence). This CDR3 comprises 16 residues. This sample is part of a study of T cells after yellow fever vaccination. At the level of the study: Low-cell-number fractions underwent preparation using SMART-Seq v4 Ultra Low Input.

5'RACE template switching generated TCR cDNA, adding a universal primer site and UMIs. One entry per CDR3 protein results from TCRdb running MiXCR on the 5' RACE reads. There are just under 600,000 distinct CDR3 sequences in the sample; approximately 13% occur only once, and roughly an eighth lies in the top ten. Whole-study results and caveats: Contaminants from the bulk population, in the form of abundant clonotypes, could be found in FACS-sorted repertoires. Most clones from primary vaccination resurfaced after the booster (about 96% CD4, around 90% CD8).

The sequencing used PBMCs, collected on the day of the yellow fever booster vaccination. V gene TRBV5-5 combines with J gene TRBJ1-3; 9 bases fit TRBD1. The sequence was obtained from a man aged 30 to 39 who received the YFV17D yellow fever vaccine. CDR3 DNA sequence: TGTGCCAGCAGCCAAGGGGACAGGGTTTCCGGAAACACCATATATTTT. Its translation: CASSQGDRVSGNTIYF. Based on the CDR3 plus reference TRBV5-5 and TRBJ1-3, the full variable domain is DAGVTQSPTHLIKTRGQQVTLRCSPISGHKSVSWYQQVLGQGPQFIFQYYEKEERGRGNFPDRFSARQFPNYSSELNVNALLLGDSALYLCASSQGDRVSGNTIYFGEGSWLTVV.